This T cell receptor beta chain was identified during a study of PD-1 blockade in classical Hodgkin lymphoma. A note on this clone: Its antigen remains unidentified.

This table comes from immunoSEQ multiplex PCR, and its TCRdb copy is limited to in-frame clones, with some not included. This table holds roughly 62,000 clones, around 89% found once. The study, taken as a whole, reports: Nivolumab starters within 1 year of ASCT were excluded. Reports indicated that newly diagnosed patients had lower baseline TCR diversity than healthy donors did. The study found complete responders had baseline diversity similar to newly diagnosed patients. TCR diversity in CD4+, not CD8+, cells rose significantly by C4D1.

CDR1 and CDR2 (germline): SGDLS, YYNGEE. The CDR3 has 16 amino acids. V trimming: 3 bases; J trimming: 6 bases; junction bases outside the gene matches: 7. All trial patients relapsed after autologous stem cell transplantation. The receptor comes from a human donor with classical Hodgkin lymphoma. Material: peripheral blood mononuclear cells (PBMCs), obtained at baseline. The chain has TRBV9 and TRBJ2-1; 12 bases line up with TRBD2. In nucleotides, the CDR3 is TGTGCCAGCAGCGCCCGACTAGCGGGGGTGGGCAATGAGCAGTTCTTC. Protein: CASSARLAGVGNEQFF.